The T cell receptor beta chain under discussion was sequenced for a study of CD4+ T cells in melanoma. General study results and limits: CD8+ T cell, macrophage and B cell function reportedly correlated with neoantigen-specific CD4+ T cells. In melanoma, neoantigen-specific CD4+ T cells reportedly differed in differentiation state.

Libraries were prepared by immunoSEQ multiplex PCR; TCRdb keeps only in-frame clonotypes and omits some of them. The table lists about 21,000 clones, over 75% of them singletons. As regards this clone: Its target is not known.

CDR1 is SGHRS, CDR2 YFSETQ, per germline. This CDR3 spans 14 amino acids. V was pared by 0 bases and J by 1 base, with 6 bases between. The V call is TRBV5-1, the J call TRBJ2-3, with D unclear. The receptor's source is a human donor with melanoma. The CDR3 is CASSLGQRTDTQYF. CDR3 bases: TGCGCCAGCAGCTTGGGGCAGCGCACAGATACGCAGTATTTT. Together with reference TRBV5-1 and TRBJ2-3, the CDR3 gives the full variable domain: KAGVTQTPRYLIKTRGQQVTLSCSPISGHRSVSWYQQTPGQGLQFLFEYFSETQRNKGNFPGRFSGRQFSNSRSEMNVSTLELGDSALYLCASSLGQRTDTQYFGPGTRLTVL.